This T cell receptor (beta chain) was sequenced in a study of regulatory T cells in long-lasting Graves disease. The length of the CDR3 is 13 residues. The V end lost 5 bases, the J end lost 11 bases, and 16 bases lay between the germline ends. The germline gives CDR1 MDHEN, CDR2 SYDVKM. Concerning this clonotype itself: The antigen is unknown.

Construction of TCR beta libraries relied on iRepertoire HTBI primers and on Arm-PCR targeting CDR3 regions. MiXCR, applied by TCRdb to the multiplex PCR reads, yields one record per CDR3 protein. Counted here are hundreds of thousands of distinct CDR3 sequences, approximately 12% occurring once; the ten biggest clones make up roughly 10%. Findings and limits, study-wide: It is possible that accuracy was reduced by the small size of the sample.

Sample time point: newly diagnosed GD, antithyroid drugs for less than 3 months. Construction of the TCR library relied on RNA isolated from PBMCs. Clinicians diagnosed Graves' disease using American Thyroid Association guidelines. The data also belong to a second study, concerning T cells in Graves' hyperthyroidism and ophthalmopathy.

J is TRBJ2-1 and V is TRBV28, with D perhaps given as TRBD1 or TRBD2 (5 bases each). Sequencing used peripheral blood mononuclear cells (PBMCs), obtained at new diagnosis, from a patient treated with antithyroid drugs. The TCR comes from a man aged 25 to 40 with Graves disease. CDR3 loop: CASSPSHGTQQFF. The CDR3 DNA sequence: TGTGCCAGCAGTCCATCCCATGGGACGCAGCAGTTCTTC.